The 6 T cell receptor beta chains listed next were all sequenced from one sample in a study of blood T cells in healthy people across ages. PCR was performed a second time for roughly 7 to 11 cycles using a sample-barcoded 5' primer and a J-beta primer mix. One entry per CDR3 protein, called by TCRdb with MiXCR from the 5' RACE reads. This table holds fewer than 1,200,000 distinct CDR3 sequences, approximately 25% found once. This sample also belongs to another study, concerning T cells of mothers and their children.

The sequenced sample was blood. The origin of the receptors is a girl between 2 and 10 years old in good health.

This clonotype was picked up a small number of times. The chain couples TRBV10-3 to TRBJ2-1; D remains unclear. V was clipped by 8 bases and J by 0 bases, with 8 bases between them. The germline gives CDR1 ENHRY, CDR2 SYGVKD. The CDR3 runs 13 residues. The CDR3 is CAIRPTSYNEQFF. CDR3 nucleotide sequence: TGTGCCATCCGACCTACCTCCTACAATGAGCAGTTCTTC.

A few counts support this clonotype. The V gene is TRBV5-1, the J gene TRBJ2-5; tentative D call: TRBD2 (6 bases). CDR1 and CDR2 (germline): SGHRS, YFSETQ. V lost 2 bases, J lost 2 bases, and 13 bases lay in between. The CDR3 contains 15 residues. CDR3 sequence: CASSFGGSTQETQYF. The CDR3, as DNA: TGCGCCAGCAGCTTTGGGGGGTCAACGCAAGAGACCCAGTACTTC.

The sample holds one count of this clonotype. The chain recombines TRBV20-1 with TRBJ2-7, with 9 bases that match TRBD2. The closer fit of TRBJ2-1 to the DNA end suggests the J call may be wrong. Germline CDR1 is DFQATT and CDR2 is SNEGSKA (reference sequence). CDR3 length equals 14 residues. The CDR3: CSGPLSGRNNEQFF. Here the CDR3 DNA reads TGCAGTGGCCCCCTTAGCGGGAGAAACAATGAGCAGTTCTTC.

The sample holds a few counts of this clonotype. The J gene is TRBJ2-5, the V gene TRBV9; 8 bases are a match to TRBD2. Germline assignment: CDR1 SGDLS and CDR2 YYNGEE. The CDR3 runs to 13 residues. With V trimmed by 7 bases and J by 2 bases, 4 bases remained unmatched. The CDR3 region is CASSIAGQETQYF. The CDR3 DNA sequence: TGTGCCAGCTCAATAGCGGGACAAGAGACCCAGTACTTC.

The J gene is TRBJ1-4, the V gene TRBV15; D gene ambiguous. CDR1 is LNHNV and CDR2 is YYDKDF in the germline V gene (reference sequence). Between the trimmed V and J ends, which lost 2 bases and 8 bases, there was a span of 9 bases. This CDR3 spans 13 amino acids. The CDR3, as DNA: TGTGCCACCAGCAGAACGGGAGACGAAAAACTGTTTTTT. The encoded protein is CATSRTGDEKLFF.

This clonotype was detected a few times. V gene TRBV4-2 combines with J gene TRBJ2-1, with D possibly being TRBD1 or TRBD2 (5 bases each). The tail of the sequence fits TRBJ2-7 better, so the J call may be wrong. CDR1 is LGHNA, CDR2 YNFKEQ, per germline. The CDR3 runs 16 residues. The CDR3 nucleotides are TGTGCCAGCAGCCAAGGGAACCGGGACCGAACCTACGAGCAGTACTTC. This codes for CASSQGNRDRTYEQYF.